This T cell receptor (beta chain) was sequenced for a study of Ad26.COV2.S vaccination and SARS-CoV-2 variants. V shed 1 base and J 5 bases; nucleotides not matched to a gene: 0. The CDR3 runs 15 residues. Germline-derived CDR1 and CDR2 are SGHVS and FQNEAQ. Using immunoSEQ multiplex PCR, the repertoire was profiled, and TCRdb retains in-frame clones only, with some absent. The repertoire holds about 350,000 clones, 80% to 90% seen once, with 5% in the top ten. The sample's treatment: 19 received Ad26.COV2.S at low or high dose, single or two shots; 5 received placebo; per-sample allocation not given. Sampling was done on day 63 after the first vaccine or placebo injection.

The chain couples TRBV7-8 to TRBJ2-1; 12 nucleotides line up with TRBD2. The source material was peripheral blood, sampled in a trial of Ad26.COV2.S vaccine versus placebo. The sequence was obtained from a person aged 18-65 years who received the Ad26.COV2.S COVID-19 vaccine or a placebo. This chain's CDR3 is CASSLGLAGDNEQFF. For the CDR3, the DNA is TGTGCCAGCAGCTTAGGACTAGCGGGAGACAATGAGCAGTTCTTC.